Included here is one T cell receptor (beta chain) sequence, with context. Under the authors' procedure: Estimates of nucleated cell counts were drawn from the amplification of reference gene primers. Profiling relied on immunoSEQ multiplex PCR, and the TCRdb table lists in-frame clones only, not all of them. The DNA gave D and trimming, while V, J and clone size come from that table. This sample has roughly 320,000 clones, with around 85% found just once. The sample belongs to a study of blood T cell repertoires in COVID-19. Study-level information: Sites in the United States, Italy and Spain provided acute and convalescent COVID-19 samples. PBMCs, B-cell-depleted T cells, or T cells provided the cDNA or gDNA that made up the material.

Trimming left V 6 bases short and J 5 bases short, with 17 bases between. This CDR3 has 15 residues. Germline V lookup: CDR1 LGHNT, CDR2 FRNRAP. Sequencing input: peripheral blood. This rearrangement joins TRBV12-5 to TRBJ1-5; D is ambiguous. The source is a human donor in a cohort sampled during active COVID-19. In DNA, the CDR3 is TGTGCTAGTGGCATTTTAGGAGGGTTCCATCAGCCCCAGCATTTT. This codes for CASGILGGFHQPQHF.